This is a list of T cell receptor beta chains from one sample in a study of cytomegalovirus exposure and HLA in healthy donors. Here immunoSEQ multiplex PCR was the method, and the copy in TCRdb shows in-frame clones only, minus some. The sample yields approximately 300,000 clones, 75% to 90% seen once. Sequenced: PBMCs. These receptors all come from a woman aged 25 to 39 in good health and CMV-seropositive. Both conserved end residues are part of each CDR3. The D gene is left open where the match is weak. Rows may omit the clone size; those that give it use once, few, many or a size class.

D gene	CDR3 length	V gene	J gene	clone size	CDR3 protein	CDR3 DNA
-	18	TRBV28	TRBJ1-6	-	CASSGGRDPGTYNSPLHF	TGTGCCAGCAGCGGGGGAAGGGACCCTGGGACCTATAATTCACCCCTCCACTTT
TRBD1	15	TRBV30	TRBJ1-2	-	CAWSFPDRNNYGYTF	TGTGCCTGGAGTTTTCCGGACAGGAATAACTATGGCTACACCTTC
TRBD2	16	TRBV28	TRBJ2-3	-	CASSFWTSGFTDTQYF	TGTGCCAGCAGTTTTTGGACTAGCGGATTCACAGATACGCAGTATTTT
TRBD2	15	TRBV4-1	TRBJ2-1	-	CASSQGGGGYNEQFF	TGCGCCAGCAGCCAGGGCGGGGGGGGGTACAATGAGCAGTTCTTC
-	15	TRBV30	TRBJ2-1	few	CAWIWGTGRGYEQFF	TGTGCCTGGATTTGGGGGACCGGGAGAGGCTATGAGCAGTTCTTC
TRBD2	16	TRBV5-1	TRBJ2-3	-	CASSLLGLAATDTQYF	TGCGCCAGCAGCCTACTAGGACTAGCGGCCACAGATACGCAGTATTTT
TRBD2	15	TRBV11-3	TRBJ2-3	-	CASSPGGGPTDTQYF	TGTGCCAGCAGCCCGGGCGGGGGGCCCACAGATACGCAGTATTTT
-	14	TRBV7-8	TRBJ1-5	-	CASSSFRSNQPQHF	TGTGCCAGCAGTTCCTTTCGCAGTAATCAGCCCCAGCATTTT
TRBD2	15	TRBV27	TRBJ2-7	-	CASSPSGGITYEQYF	TGTGCCAGCAGCCCCTCGGGGGGGATCACCTACGAGCAGTACTTC
TRBD1	13	TRBV2	TRBJ2-2	-	CASGTGDTGELFF	TGTGCCAGCGGGACAGGGGACACCGGGGAGCTGTTTTTT
TRBD1	14	TRBV7-2	TRBJ2-5	-	CASSSGQGGGTQYF	TGTGCCAGCAGCTCAGGACAGGGGGGAGGGACCCAGTACTTC
TRBD1	18	TRBV9	TRBJ1-3	-	CASSDNRDRLLSGNTIYF	TGTGCCAGCAGCGACAACCGGGACAGGCTCCTCTCTGGAAACACCATATATTTT
TRBD1	17	TRBV10-3	TRBJ2-3	-	CAISGDRGTASTDTQYF	TGTGCCATCAGTGGGGACAGAGGAACTGCTAGCACAGATACGCAGTATTTT
-	15	TRBV28	TRBJ2-1	-	CASSLFAGQFSEQFF	TGTGCCAGCAGTTTATTTGCGGGACAGTTTTCTGAGCAGTTCTTC
-	13	TRBV2	TRBJ2-5	-	CASSEWGEETQYF	TGTGCCAGCAGTGAGTGGGGCGAAGAGACCCAGTACTTC
TRBD2	14	TRBV28	TRBJ2-1	-	CASCAGGVYNEQFF	TGTGCCAGTTGTGCGGGAGGGGTCTACAATGAGCAGTTCTTC
-	14	TRBV6-1	TRBJ1-2	-	CASSEILGIDGYTF	TGTGCCAGCAGTGAAATACTGGGGATCGATGGCTACACCTTC
-	15	TRBV11-2	TRBJ1-1	-	CASSPSPGRNTEAFF	TGTGCCAGCAGCCCTTCCCCGGGGCGGAACACTGAAGCTTTCTTT
-	17	TRBV9	TRBJ1-4	once	CASSALEGVATNEKLFF	TGTGCCAGCAGCGCCCTAGAAGGAGTTGCAACTAATGAAAAACTGTTTTTT
TRBD1	16	TRBV19	TRBJ2-7	-	CASSIGGGQGAYEQYF	TGTGCCAGTAGTATAGGAGGGGGACAGGGGGCCTACGAGCAGTACTTC
-	13	TRBV29-1	TRBJ2-6	-	CSVVPAGANVLTF	TGCAGCGTTGTCCCGGCGGGGGCCAACGTCCTGACTTTC
TRBD2	15	TRBV4-2	TRBJ2-7	-	CASSLTSGSSYEQYF	TGTGCCAGCAGCTTGACTAGCGGTTCTTCCTACGAGCAGTACTTC
TRBD2	16	TRBV13	TRBJ2-2	once	CASRAAGGPNTGELFF	TGTGCCAGCAGAGCGGCGGGAGGACCGAACACCGGGGAGCTGTTTTTT
TRBD1	15	TRBV11-1	TRBJ1-1	-	CASSSRDRAIAEAFF	TGTGCCAGCAGCTCCCGTGACAGGGCGATAGCTGAAGCTTTCTTT
TRBD2	17	TRBV4-1	TRBJ2-7	once	CASSQEWPSGLSYEQYF	TGCGCCAGCAGCCAAGAGTGGCCTAGCGGACTCTCCTACGAGCAGTACTTC
-	12	TRBV28	TRBJ1-2	-	CASSFRGWGYTF	TGTGCCAGCAGTTTCCGGGGGTGGGGCTACACCTTC
-	16	TRBV2	TRBJ2-7	once	CASRIQADLIAYEQYF	TGTGCCAGCAGGATCCAAGCGGACCTCATTGCCTACGAGCAGTACTTC
-	12	TRBV30	TRBJ1-3	-	CACTGSRNTIYF	TGTGCCTGCACGGGCTCGCGAAACACCATATATTTT
TRBD2	15	TRBV7-2	TRBJ2-2	-	CASSFWRGDTGELFF	TGTGCCAGCAGCTTCTGGCGGGGGGACACCGGGGAGCTGTTTTTT
-	16	TRBV19	TRBJ1-1	-	CASRGSSGAVNTEAFF	TGTGCCAGTAGGGGATCGTCGGGGGCAGTGAACACTGAAGCTTTCTTT
-	13	TRBV5-4	TRBJ2-7	-	CASSPGTPYEQYF	TGTGCCAGCAGCCCTGGGACACCCTACGAGCAGTACTTC
-	14	TRBV4-2	TRBJ2-5	-	CASSQDSGQETQYF	TGTGCCAGCAGCCAAGATTCGGGCCAGGAGACCCAGTACTTC
TRBD1	14	TRBV6-5	TRBJ2-1	-	CASSYAGQGNEQFF	TGTGCCAGCAGTTACGCGGGACAGGGTAATGAGCAGTTCTTC
-	17	TRBV7-2	TRBJ1-5	-	CASSLDNPVRGNQPQHF	TGTGCCAGCAGCTTAGACAACCCGGTACGGGGCAATCAGCCCCAGCATTTT
-	12	TRBV6-5	TRBJ1-4	-	CASSLTGEKLFF	TGTGCCAGCAGCCTCACCGGTGAAAAACTGTTTTTT
-	17	TRBV28	TRBJ1-2	-	CASSLVGAEPLDYGYTF	TGTGCCAGCAGTTTAGTTGGGGCGGAACCTTTGGACTATGGCTACACCTTC
TRBD1	15	TRBV2	TRBJ2-3	-	CASSDAGQGGDTQYF	TGTGCCAGCAGTGATGCGGGACAGGGGGGAGATACGCAGTATTTT
TRBD2	12	TRBV29-1	TRBJ2-7	-	CSTLTSGYEQYF	TGCAGCACACTCACTAGCGGCTACGAGCAGTACTTC
-	14	TRBV7-8	TRBJ1-2	-	CASSLGPGGSGYTF	TGTGCCAGCAGCCTGGGTCCGGGGGGCTCGGGCTACACCTTC
-	17	TRBV1	TRBJ1-1	-	CTSSQPRLTGGGVEAFF	TGCACCAGCAGCCAACCCCGATTAACAGGGGGCGGGGTTGAAGCTTTCTTT
TRBD1	13	TRBV10-2	TRBJ1-5	-	CASSNTGDQPQHF	TGCGCCAGCAGTAACACAGGGGATCAGCCCCAGCATTTT
-	12	TRBV4-3	TRBJ1-6	once	CASRSGNSPLHF	TGCGCCAGTAGGAGTGGGAATTCACCCCTCCACTTT
-	12	TRBV5-1	TRBJ1-2	-	CASSFQDYGYTF	TGCGCCAGCAGCTTTCAAGACTATGGCTACACCTTC
-	15	TRBV7-8	TRBJ2-5	once	CASRMTREPQETQYF	TGTGCCAGCAGGATGACAAGGGAGCCTCAAGAGACCCAGTACTTC
-	12	TRBV11-3	TRBJ2-2	-	CASSLGPGELFF	TGTGCCAGCAGCTTAGGGCCCGGGGAGCTGTTTTTT
-	15	TRBV6-1	TRBJ1-5	-	CASSEEGHLQEPQHF	TGTGCCAGCAGTGAAGAAGGACACCTCCAGGAGCCCCAGCATTTT
-	14	TRBV15	TRBJ1-1	-	CATSRGPRDTEAFF	TGTGCCACCAGCAGAGGGCCGAGGGACACTGAAGCTTTCTTT
TRBD2	13	TRBV15	TRBJ2-7	-	CATSGSGIYEQYF	TGTGCCACCAGCGGTAGCGGGATCTACGAGCAGTACTTC
TRBD1	13	TRBV10-3	TRBJ1-2	-	CAISGQEYYGYTF	TGTGCCATCAGCGGACAGGAATACTATGGCTACACCTTC
-	16	TRBV15	TRBJ2-6	-	CATSRDRGSWANVLTF	TGTGCCACCAGCAGAGACAGGGGCAGCTGGGCCAACGTCCTGACTTTC
TRBD2	21	TRBV30	TRBJ2-7	-	CAWSVIGGLTGGLAVSYEQYF	TGTGCCTGGAGTGTAATTGGGGGCCTGACAGGGGGACTAGCGGTATCCTACGAGCAGTACTTC
-	13	TRBV2	TRBJ1-5	-	CASSPENNQPQHF	TGTGCCAGCAGTCCAGAGAACAATCAGCCCCAGCATTTT
-	12	TRBV9	TRBJ2-1	-	CASSVGQSEQFF	TGTGCCAGCAGCGTAGGGCAGTCTGAGCAGTTCTTC
-	16	TRBV27	TRBJ2-1	-	CASRYSQTRSYNEQFF	TGTGCCAGCAGATATTCCCAGACCCGCTCCTACAATGAGCAGTTCTTC
-	14	TRBV28	TRBJ1-4	-	CASGDPAINEKLFF	TGTGCCAGCGGGGATCCGGCAATTAATGAAAAACTGTTTTTT
TRBD1	14	TRBV4-1	TRBJ2-7	-	CASSQGPGGYEQYF	TGCGCCAGCAGCCAAGGCCCAGGGGGCTACGAGCAGTACTTC
TRBD2	17	TRBV4-2	TRBJ2-7	-	CASSQENSGRAGYEQYF	TGTGCCAGCAGCCAAGAAAATTCCGGGAGGGCCGGCTACGAGCAGTACTTC